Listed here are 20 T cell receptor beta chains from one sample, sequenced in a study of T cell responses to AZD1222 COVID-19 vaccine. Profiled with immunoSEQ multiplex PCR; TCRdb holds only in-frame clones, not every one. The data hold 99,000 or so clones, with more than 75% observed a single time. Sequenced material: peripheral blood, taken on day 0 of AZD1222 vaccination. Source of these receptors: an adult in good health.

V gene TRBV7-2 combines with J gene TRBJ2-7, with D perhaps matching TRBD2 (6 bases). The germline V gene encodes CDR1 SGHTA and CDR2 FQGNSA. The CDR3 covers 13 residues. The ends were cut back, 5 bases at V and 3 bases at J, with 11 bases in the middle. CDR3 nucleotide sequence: TGTGCCAGCAGCGGAGGGATGGGCTACGAGCAGTACTTC. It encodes CASSGGMGYEQYF. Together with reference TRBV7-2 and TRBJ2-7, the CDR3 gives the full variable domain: GAGVSQSPSNKVTEKGKDVELRCDPISGHTALYWYRQSLGQGLEFLIYFQGNSAPDKSGLPSDRFSAERTGGSVSTLTIQRTQQEDSAVYLCASSGGMGYEQYFGPGTRLTVT.

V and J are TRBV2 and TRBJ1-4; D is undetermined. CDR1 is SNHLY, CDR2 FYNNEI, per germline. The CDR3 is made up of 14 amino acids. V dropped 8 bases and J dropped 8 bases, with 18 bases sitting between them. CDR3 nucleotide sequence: TGTGCCAGCGACACCCTCTCGCGGGGAGAAAAACTGTTTTTT. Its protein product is CASDTLSRGEKLFF.

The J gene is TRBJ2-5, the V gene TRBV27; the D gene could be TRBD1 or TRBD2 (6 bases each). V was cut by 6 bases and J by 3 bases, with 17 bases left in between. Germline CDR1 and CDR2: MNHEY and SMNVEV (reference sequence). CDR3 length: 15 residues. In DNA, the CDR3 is TGTGCCAGCAGACCGGACAGATGGGGGGAAGAGACCCAGTACTTC. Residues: CASRPDRWGEETQYF.

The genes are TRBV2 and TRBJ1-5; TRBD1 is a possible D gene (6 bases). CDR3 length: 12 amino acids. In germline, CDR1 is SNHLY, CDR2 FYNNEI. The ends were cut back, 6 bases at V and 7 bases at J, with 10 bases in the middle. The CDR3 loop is CASSTGSQPQHF. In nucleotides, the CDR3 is TGTGCCAGCAGCACAGGGTCCCAGCCCCAGCATTTT.

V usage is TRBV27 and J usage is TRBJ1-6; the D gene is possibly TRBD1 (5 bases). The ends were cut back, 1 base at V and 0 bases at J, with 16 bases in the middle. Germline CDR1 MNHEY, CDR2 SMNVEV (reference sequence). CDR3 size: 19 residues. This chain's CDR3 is CASSLYNWGGSSYNSPLHF. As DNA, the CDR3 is TGTGCCAGCAGTTTATATAATTGGGGCGGAAGCTCCTATAATTCACCCCTCCACTTT.

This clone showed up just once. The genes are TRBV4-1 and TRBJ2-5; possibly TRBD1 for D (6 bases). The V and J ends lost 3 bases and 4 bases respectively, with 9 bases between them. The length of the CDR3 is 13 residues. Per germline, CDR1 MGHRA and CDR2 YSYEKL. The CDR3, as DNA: TGCGCCAGCAGCCAGGGGACACGAGAGACCCAGTACTTC. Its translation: CASSQGTRETQYF.

For the CDR3, the DNA is TGCGCCAGCAGACTTGGACAGGACTACGAGCAGTACTTC. Encoded protein: CASRLGQDYEQYF. The chain uses TRBV5-1 and TRBJ2-7; 7 bases fit TRBD1. CDR1 SGHRS and CDR2 YFSETQ come from the germline V gene. The CDR3 extends over 13 amino acids. Trimming cost V 5 bases and J 3 bases; bases outside gene matches: 5.

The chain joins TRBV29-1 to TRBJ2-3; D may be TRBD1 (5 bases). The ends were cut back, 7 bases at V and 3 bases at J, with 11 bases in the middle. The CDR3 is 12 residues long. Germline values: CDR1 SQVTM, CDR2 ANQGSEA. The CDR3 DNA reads TGCAGCGCAGGCAGACAGACAGATACGCAGTATTTT. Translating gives CSAGRQTDTQYF.

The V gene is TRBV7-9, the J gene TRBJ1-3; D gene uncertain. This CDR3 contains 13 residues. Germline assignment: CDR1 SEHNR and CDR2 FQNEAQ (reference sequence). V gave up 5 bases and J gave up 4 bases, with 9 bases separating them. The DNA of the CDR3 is TGTGCCAGCAGCCCACGACGCGGAAACACCATATATTTT. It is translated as CASSPRRGNTIYF.

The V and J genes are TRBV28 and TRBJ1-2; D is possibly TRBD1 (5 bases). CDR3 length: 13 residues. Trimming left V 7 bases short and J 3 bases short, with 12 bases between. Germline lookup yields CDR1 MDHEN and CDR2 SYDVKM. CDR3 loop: CASTGSYDYGYTF. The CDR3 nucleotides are TGTGCCAGCACAGGGTCGTACGACTATGGCTACACCTTC.

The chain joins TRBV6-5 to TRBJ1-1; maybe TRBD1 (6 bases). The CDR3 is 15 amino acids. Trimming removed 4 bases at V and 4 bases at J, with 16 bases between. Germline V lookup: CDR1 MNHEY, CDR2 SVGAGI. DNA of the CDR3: TGTGCCAGCAGTTTATCTCTCCCAGGGGTCACTGAAGCTTTCTTT. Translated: CASSLSLPGVTEAFF.

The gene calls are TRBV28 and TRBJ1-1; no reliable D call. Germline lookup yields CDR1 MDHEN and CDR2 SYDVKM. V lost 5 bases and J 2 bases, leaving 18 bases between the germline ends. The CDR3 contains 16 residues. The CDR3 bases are TGTGCCAGCAGTCGCACGACAATGGGGTTCAACACTGAAGCTTTCTTT. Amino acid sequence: CASSRTTMGFNTEAFF.

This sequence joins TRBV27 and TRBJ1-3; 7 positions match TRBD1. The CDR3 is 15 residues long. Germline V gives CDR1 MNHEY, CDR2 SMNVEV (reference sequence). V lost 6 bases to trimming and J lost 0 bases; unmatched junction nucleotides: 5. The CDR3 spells CASSQDRSSGNTIYF. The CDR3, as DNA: TGTGCCAGCAGCCAGGACAGGAGCTCTGGAAACACCATATATTTT.

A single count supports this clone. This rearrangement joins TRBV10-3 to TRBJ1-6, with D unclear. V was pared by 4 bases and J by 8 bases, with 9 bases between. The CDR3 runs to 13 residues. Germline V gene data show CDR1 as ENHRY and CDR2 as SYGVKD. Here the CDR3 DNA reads TGTGCCATCAGTGTCGATATGGATTCACCCCTCCACTTT. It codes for CAISVDMDSPLHF.

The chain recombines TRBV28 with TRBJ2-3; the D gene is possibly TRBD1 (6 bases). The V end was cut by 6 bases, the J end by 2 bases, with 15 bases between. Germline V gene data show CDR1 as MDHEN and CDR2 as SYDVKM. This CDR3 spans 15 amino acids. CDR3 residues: CASSWERGSTDTQYF. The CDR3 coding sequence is TGTGCCAGCAGCTGGGAAAGGGGGTCCACAGATACGCAGTATTTT.

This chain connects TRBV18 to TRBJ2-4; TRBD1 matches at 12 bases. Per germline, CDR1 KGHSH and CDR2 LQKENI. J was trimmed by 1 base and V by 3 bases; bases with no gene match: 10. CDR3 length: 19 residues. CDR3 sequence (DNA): TGTGCCAGCTCACCTCCCGGGACAGGGGGCTTGAAGGCCAAAAACATTCAGTACTTC. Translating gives CASSPPGTGGLKAKNIQYF.

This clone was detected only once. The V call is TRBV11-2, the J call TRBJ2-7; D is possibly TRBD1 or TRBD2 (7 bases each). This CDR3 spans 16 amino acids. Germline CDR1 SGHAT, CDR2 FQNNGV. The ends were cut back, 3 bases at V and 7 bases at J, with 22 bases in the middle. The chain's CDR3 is CASSLRRRQGGNEQYF. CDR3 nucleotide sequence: TGTGCCAGCAGCTTGAGGCGACGACAGGGAGGGAATGAGCAGTACTTC.

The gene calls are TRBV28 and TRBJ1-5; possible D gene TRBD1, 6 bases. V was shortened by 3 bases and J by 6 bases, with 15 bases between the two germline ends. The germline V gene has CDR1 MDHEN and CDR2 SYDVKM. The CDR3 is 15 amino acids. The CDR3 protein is CASSFSAGGGQPQHF. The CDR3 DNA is TGTGCCAGCAGTTTTTCGGCAGGAGGGGGTCAGCCCCAGCATTTT.

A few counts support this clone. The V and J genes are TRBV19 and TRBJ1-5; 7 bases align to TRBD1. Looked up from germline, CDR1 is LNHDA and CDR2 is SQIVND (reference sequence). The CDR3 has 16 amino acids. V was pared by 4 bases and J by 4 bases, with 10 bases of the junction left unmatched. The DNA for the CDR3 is TGTGCCAGTAGTAGCACCGGGACAGTCCGAAATCAGCCCCAGCATTTT. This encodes CASSSTGTVRNQPQHF.

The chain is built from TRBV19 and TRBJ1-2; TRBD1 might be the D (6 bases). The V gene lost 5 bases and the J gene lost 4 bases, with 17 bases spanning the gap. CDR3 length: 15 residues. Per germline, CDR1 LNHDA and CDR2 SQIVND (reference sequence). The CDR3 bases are TGTGCCAGTAGTCCACCCTACGGACAGCTCTATGGCTACACCTTC. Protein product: CASSPPYGQLYGYTF.